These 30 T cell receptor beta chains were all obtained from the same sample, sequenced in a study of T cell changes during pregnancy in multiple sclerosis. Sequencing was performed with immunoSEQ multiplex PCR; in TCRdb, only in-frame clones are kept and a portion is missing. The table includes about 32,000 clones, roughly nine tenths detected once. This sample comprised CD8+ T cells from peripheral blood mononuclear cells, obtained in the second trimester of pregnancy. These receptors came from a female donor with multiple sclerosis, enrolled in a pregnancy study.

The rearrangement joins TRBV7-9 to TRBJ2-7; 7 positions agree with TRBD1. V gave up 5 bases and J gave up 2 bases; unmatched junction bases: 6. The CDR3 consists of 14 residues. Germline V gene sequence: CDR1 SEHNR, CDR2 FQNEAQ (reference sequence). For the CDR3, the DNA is TGTGCCAGCAGCAGAACAGGGGCCCCCTACGAGCAGTACTTC. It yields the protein CASSRTGAPYEQYF.

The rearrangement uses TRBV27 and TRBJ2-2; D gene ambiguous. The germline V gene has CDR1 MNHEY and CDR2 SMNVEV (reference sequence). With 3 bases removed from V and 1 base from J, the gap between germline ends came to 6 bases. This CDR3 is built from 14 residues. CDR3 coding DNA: TGTGCCAGCAGTTTGTTTAGGAACACCGGGGAGCTGTTTTTT. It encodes CASSLFRNTGELFF.

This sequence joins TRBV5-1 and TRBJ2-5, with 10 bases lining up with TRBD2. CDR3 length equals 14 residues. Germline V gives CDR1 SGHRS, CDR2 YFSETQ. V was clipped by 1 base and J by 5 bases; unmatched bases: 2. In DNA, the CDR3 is TGCGCCAGCAGCTTGCTAGCGGGGGTGGAGACCCAGTACTTC. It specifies CASSLLAGVETQYF.

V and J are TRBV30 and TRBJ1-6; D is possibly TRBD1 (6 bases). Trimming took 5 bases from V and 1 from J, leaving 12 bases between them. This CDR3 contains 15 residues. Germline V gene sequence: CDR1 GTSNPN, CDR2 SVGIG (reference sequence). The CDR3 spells CAWGPDSSYNSPLHF. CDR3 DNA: TGTGCCTGGGGACCGGACAGTTCCTATAATTCACCCCTCCACTTT.

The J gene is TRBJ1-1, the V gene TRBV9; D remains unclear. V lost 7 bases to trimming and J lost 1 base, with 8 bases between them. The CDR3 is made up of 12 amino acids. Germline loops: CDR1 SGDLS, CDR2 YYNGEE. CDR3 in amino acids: CASGGGNTEAFF. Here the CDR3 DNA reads TGTGCCAGCGGAGGTGGGAACACTGAAGCTTTCTTT. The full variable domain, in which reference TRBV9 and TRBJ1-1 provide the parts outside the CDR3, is DSGVTQTPKHLITATGQRVTLRCSPRSGDLSVYWYQQSLDQGLQFLIQYYNGEERAKGNILERFSAQQFPDLHSELNLSSLELGDSALYFCASGGGNTEAFFGQGTRLTVV.

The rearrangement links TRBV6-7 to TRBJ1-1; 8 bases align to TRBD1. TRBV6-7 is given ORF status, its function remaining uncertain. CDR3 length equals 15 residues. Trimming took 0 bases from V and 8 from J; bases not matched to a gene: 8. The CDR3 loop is CASSYSTGALPEAFF. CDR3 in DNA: TGTGCCAGCAGTTACTCGACAGGGGCCCTTCCAGAAGCTTTCTTT.

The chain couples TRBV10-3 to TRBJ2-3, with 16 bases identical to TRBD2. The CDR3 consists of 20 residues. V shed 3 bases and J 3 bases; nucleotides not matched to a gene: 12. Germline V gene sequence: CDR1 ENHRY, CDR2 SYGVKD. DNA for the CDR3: TGTGCCATCAGTGACGGGCAGGGGACTAGCGGGAGGGCCTGGACAGATACGCAGTATTTT. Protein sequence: CAISDGQGTSGRAWTDTQYF.

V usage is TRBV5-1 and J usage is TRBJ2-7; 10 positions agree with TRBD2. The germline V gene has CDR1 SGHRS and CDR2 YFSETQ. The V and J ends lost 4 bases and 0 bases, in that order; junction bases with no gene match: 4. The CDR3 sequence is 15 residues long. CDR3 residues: CASSVASGGSYEQYF. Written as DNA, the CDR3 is TGCGCCAGCAGCGTAGCTAGCGGGGGCTCCTACGAGCAGTACTTC. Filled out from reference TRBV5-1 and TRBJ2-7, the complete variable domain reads KAGVTQTPRYLIKTRGQQVTLSCSPISGHRSVSWYQQTPGQGLQFLFEYFSETQRNKGNFPGRFSGRQFSNSRSEMNVSTLELGDSALYLCASSVASGGSYEQYFGPGTRLTVT.

The CDR3 loop reads CASSLAPTGADYEQYF. In nucleotides, the CDR3 is TGTGCCAGCAGCTTAGCCCCGACAGGTGCAGACTACGAGCAGTACTTC. The rearrangement links TRBV7-9 to TRBJ2-7; possibly TRBD1 for D (6 bases). CDR3 length: 16 amino acids. Germline assignment: CDR1 SEHNR and CDR2 FQNEAQ (reference sequence). Trimming took 0 bases from V and 3 from J, leaving 15 bases between them.

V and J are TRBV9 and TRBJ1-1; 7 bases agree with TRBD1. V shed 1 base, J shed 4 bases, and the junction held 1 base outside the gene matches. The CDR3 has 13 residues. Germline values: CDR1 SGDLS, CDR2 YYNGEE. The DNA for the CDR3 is TGTGCCAGCAGCGTAACAGGGGCCACTGAAGCTTTCTTT. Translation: CASSVTGATEAFF.

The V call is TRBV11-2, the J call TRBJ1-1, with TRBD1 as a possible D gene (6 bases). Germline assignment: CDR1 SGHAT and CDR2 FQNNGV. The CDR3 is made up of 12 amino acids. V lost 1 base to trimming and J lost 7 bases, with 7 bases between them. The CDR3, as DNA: TGTGCCAGCAGCTTAGGAGGGGGTGAAGCTTTCTTT. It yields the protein CASSLGGGEAFF.

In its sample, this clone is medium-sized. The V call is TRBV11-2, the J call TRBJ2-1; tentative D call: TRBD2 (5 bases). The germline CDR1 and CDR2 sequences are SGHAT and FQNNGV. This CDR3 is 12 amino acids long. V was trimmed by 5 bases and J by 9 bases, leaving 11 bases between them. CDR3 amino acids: CASSPGSVEQFF. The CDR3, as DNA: TGTGCCAGCAGCCCGGGGAGCGTTGAGCAGTTCTTC.

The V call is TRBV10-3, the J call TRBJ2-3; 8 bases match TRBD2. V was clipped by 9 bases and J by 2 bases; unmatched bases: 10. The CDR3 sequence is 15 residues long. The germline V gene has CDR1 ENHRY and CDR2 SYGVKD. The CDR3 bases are TGTGCCATTTCGGAAGGACTAGCCGACACAGATACGCAGTATTTT. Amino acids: CAISEGLADTDTQYF.

The CDR3 DNA reads TGTGCCAGCAGTGCTTGGGACAGGGGGTACAATGAGCAGTTCTTC. This translates into CASSAWDRGYNEQFF. The rearrangement links TRBV27 to TRBJ2-1, with 11 bases fitting TRBD1. This CDR3 has 15 residues. CDR1 and CDR2 from the germline V gene are MNHEY and SMNVEV (reference sequence). With 5 bases clipped from V and 4 bases from J, the junction kept 4 bases outside the gene matches.

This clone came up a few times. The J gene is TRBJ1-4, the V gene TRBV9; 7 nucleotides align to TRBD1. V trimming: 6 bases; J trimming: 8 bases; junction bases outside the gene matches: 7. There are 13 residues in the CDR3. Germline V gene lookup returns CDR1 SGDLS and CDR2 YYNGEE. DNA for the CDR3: TGTGCCAGCAACACAGGGGTTGGGGAAAAACTGTTTTTT. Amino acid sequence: CASNTGVGEKLFF.

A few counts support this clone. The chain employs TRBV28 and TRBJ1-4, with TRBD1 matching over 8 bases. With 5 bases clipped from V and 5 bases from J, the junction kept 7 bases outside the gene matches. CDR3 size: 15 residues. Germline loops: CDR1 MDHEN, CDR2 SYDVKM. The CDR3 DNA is TGTGCCAGCAGTCCGCGGACAGGGAAAAATGAAAAACTGTTTTTT. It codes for CASSPRTGKNEKLFF.

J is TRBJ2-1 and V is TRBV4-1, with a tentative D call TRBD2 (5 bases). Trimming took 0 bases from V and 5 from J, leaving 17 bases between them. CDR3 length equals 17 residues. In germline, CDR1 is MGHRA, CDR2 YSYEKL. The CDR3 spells CASSQDRGQRGNNEQFF. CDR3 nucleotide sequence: TGCGCCAGCAGCCAAGATCGAGGCCAGAGAGGGAACAATGAGCAGTTCTTC.

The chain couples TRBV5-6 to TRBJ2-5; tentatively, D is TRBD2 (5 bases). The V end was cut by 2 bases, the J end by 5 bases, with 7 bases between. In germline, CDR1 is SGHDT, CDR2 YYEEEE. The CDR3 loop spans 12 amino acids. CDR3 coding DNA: TGTGCCAGCAGCTTCTGGGAGGAGACCCAGTACTTC. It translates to CASSFWEETQYF. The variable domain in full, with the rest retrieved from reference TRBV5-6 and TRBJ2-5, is DAGVTQSPTHLIKTRGQQVTLRCSPKSGHDTVSWYQQALGQGPQFIFQYYEEEERQRGNFPDRFSGHQFPNYSSELNVNALLLGDSALYLCASSFWEETQYFGPGTRLLVL.

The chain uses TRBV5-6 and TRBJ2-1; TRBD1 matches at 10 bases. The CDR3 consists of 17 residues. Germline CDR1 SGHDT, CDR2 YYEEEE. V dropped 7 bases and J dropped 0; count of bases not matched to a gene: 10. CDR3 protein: CASLGTGDRHSYNEQFF. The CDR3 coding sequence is TGTGCCAGCTTAGGGACAGGGGACCGACACTCCTACAATGAGCAGTTCTTC. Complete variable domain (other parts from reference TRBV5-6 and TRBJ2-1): DAGVTQSPTHLIKTRGQQVTLRCSPKSGHDTVSWYQQALGQGPQFIFQYYEEEERQRGNFPDRFSGHQFPNYSSELNVNALLLGDSALYLCASLGTGDRHSYNEQFFGPGTRLTVL.

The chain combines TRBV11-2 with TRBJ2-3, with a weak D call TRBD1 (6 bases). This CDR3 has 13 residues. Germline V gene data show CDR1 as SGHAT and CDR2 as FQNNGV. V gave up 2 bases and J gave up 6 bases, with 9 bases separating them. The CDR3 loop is CASSLQGWDTQYF. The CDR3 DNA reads TGTGCCAGCAGCTTACAGGGGTGGGATACGCAGTATTTT.

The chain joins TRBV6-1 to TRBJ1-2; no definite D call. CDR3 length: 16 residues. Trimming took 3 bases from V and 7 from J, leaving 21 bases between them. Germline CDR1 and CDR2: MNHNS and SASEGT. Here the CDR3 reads CASSDTGRGLGFGYTF. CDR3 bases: TGTGCCAGCAGTGATACGGGCCGAGGGTTGGGTTTTGGCTACACCTTC.

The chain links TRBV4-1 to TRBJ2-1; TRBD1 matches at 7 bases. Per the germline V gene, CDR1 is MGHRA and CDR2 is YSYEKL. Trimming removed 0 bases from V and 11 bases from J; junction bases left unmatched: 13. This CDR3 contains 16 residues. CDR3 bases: TGCGCCAGCAGCCAAGAGGCCGGGACAGCATCCCCGAAGCAGTTCTTC. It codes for CASSQEAGTASPKQFF.

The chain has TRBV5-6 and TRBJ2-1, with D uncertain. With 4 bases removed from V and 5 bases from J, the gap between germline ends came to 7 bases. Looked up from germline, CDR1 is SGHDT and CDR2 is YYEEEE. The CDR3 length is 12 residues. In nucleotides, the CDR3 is TGTGCCAGCAGCCCCCAGAACAATGAGCAGTTCTTC. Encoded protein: CASSPQNNEQFF.

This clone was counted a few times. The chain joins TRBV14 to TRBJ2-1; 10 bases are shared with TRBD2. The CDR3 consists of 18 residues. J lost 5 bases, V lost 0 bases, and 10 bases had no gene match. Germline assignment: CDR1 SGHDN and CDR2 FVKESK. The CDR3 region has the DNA TGTGCCAGCAGCCAAGACCCCTCGTCTAGCGGGAGAAACAATGAGCAGTTCTTC. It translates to CASSQDPSSSGRNNEQFF.

The CDR3 is CASSLEGAATYGYTF. CDR3 nucleotides: TGCGCCAGCAGCTTGGAGGGAGCAGCAACCTATGGCTACACCTTC. The chain is built from TRBV5-1 and TRBJ1-2, with D uncertain. Germline V gene lookup returns CDR1 SGHRS and CDR2 YFSETQ. The CDR3 covers 15 residues. V gave up 0 bases and J gave up 4 bases, with 13 bases separating them.

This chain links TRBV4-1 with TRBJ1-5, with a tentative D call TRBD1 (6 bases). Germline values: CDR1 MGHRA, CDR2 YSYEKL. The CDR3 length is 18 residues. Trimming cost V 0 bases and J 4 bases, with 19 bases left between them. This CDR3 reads CASSQEGPRTAYNQPQHF. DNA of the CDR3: TGCGCCAGCAGCCAAGAGGGCCCGCGGACAGCCTATAATCAGCCCCAGCATTTT.

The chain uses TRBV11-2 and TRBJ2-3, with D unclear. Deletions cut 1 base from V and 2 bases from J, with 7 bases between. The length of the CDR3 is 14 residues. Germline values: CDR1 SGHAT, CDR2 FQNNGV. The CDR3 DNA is TGTGCCAGCAGCTTAGGCAGTTACACAGATACGCAGTATTTT. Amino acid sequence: CASSLGSYTDTQYF.

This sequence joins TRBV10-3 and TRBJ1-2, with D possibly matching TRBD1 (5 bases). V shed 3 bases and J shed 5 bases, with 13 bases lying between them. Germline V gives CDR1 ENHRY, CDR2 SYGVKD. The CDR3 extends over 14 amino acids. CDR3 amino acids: CAISDGRANYGYTF. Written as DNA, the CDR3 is TGTGCCATCAGTGACGGCAGGGCGAATTATGGCTACACCTTC.

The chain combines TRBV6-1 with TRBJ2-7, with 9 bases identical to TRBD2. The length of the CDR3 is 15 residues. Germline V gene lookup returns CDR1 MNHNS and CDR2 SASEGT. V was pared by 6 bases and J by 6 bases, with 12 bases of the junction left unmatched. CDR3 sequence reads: CASRTTGRGGAEQYF. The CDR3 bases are TGTGCCAGCAGAACAACAGGGCGGGGGGGGGCCGAGCAGTACTTC.

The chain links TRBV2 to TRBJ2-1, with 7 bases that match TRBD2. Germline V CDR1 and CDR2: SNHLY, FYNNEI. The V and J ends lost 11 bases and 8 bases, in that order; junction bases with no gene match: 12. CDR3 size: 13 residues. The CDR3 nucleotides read TGTGCCGGCCAGGGTGGGGGGGAGGATGAGCAGTTCTTC. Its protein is CAGQGGGEDEQFF. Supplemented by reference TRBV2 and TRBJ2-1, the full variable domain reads EPEVTQTPSHQVTQMGQEVILRCVPISNHLYFYWYRQILGQKVEFLVSFYNNEISEKSEIFDDQFSVERPDGSNFTLKIRSTKLEDSAMYFCAGQGGGEDEQFFGPGTRLTVL.